The 7 T cell receptor beta chains reported below all come from one sample, sequenced in a study of Graves' ophthalmopathy and Graves' hyperthyroidism. TCR beta CDR3 regions were amplified from RNA transcripts. Amplification began with first-round RT-PCR using HTBI primers, then second-round multiplex PCR was performed. TCRdb ran MiXCR on the multiplex PCR reads and lists one entry per CDR3 protein. This table has 500,000 to 700,000 distinct CDR3 sequences, 20% to 25% appearing once. The sample comprised peripheral blood. The receptors were sampled from a woman aged 18-30 years with stable Graves' hyperthyroidism. Some clones in this sample may be carry-over from other donors' samples.

Concerning this clonotype itself: Sequence at one end of the junction differs from germline and may be a read error. This chain connects TRBV6-1 to TRBJ2-7, with TRBD1 identical over 11 bases. CDR3 length equals 14 residues. Germline V gene data show CDR1 as MNHNS and CDR2 as SASEGT. The CDR3 region is CTSSSGTGGYEQYF. For the CDR3, the DNA is TGTACCAGCAGCTCCGGGACAGGGGGCTACGAGCAGTACTTC.

The rearrangement links TRBV14 to TRBJ1-1; D uncertain. Germline V gives CDR1 SGHDN, CDR2 FVKESK. Trimming removed 2 bases from V and 4 bases from J, with 11 bases in between. The CDR3 contains 14 residues. The CDR3 is CASSQLPFGTEAFF. The CDR3, as DNA: TGTGCCAGCAGCCAACTGCCTTTCGGCACTGAAGCTTTCTTT.

This clonotype was recorded many times. This chain joins TRBV27 and TRBJ2-7; possible D gene TRBD1, 6 bases. CDR3 length: 14 residues. Germline lookup yields CDR1 MNHEY and CDR2 SMNVEV (reference sequence). The V and J ends lost 7 bases and 5 bases respectively, with 18 bases between them. Here the CDR3 reads CASNLQGTPHEQYF. CDR3 in DNA: TGTGCCAGCAACCTACAGGGAACGCCCCACGAGCAGTACTTC.

This clonotype occurred many times. The rearrangement uses TRBV7-9 and TRBJ1-2; tentative D call: TRBD1 (5 bases). CDR3 length equals 15 residues. Germline loops: CDR1 SEHNR, CDR2 FQNEAQ (reference sequence). Deletions cut 5 bases from V and 4 bases from J, with 17 bases between. The CDR3 DNA reads as TGTGCCAGCAGCCCAGGGCAGGCAGCCGTCTATGGCTACACCTTC. Its translation: CASSPGQAAVYGYTF.

This clonotype was detected ten times or more. J is TRBJ1-6 and V is TRBV12-5, with 10 nucleotides matching TRBD1. V lost 5 bases, J lost 7 bases, and 5 bases stayed unmatched. The CDR3 contains 15 residues. Looked up from germline, CDR1 is LGHNT and CDR2 is FRNRAP. The CDR3 DNA reads as TGTGCTAGTGGTGGGATGACAGGGGGCAATTCACCCCTCCACTTT. This codes for CASGGMTGGNSPLHF.

This clonotype was recorded at least ten times. The chain has TRBV27 and TRBJ1-1, with D perhaps TRBD1 (5 bases). Germline V gene lookup returns CDR1 MNHEY and CDR2 SMNVEV (reference sequence). Trimming took off 4 bases at V and 2 bases at J, with 11 bases between the two ends. CDR3 size: 14 residues. The CDR3 protein is CASSWRGGNTEAFF. The DNA of the CDR3 is TGTGCCAGCAGTTGGCGGGGCGGAAACACTGAAGCTTTCTTT.

This clonotype came up many times. The rearrangement joins TRBV7-9 to TRBJ2-7, with D tentatively TRBD1 (5 bases). From germline, CDR1 is SEHNR and CDR2 FQNEAQ (reference sequence). The V and J ends lost 2 bases and 6 bases respectively, with 8 bases between them. The CDR3 has 12 residues. This CDR3 reads CASSLSDSEQYF. The DNA of the CDR3 is TGTGCCAGCAGCTTATCCGACAGCGAGCAGTACTTC.